This T cell receptor (beta chain) was found in a study of blood T cell repertoires in COVID-19. About the study: Researchers got acute and convalescent COVID-19 samples from the United States, Italy and Spain.

TCRdb's copy holds only in-frame clones and misses some; the assay was immunoSEQ multiplex PCR. The sample yields about 250,000 clones, around three quarters seen once. From germline, CDR1 is SGHDT and CDR2 YYEEEE. Deletions cut 5 bases from V and 4 bases from J, with 16 bases between. The CDR3 totals 15 residues. This chain joins TRBV5-6 and TRBJ1-3; D might be TRBD1 (6 bases). The clonotype originates from a woman of 80 years or more with acute or convalescent COVID-19. Sequencing input: peripheral blood. CDR3 in amino acids: CASRWGQQLGNTIYF. CDR3 in DNA: TGTGCCAGCAGGTGGGGACAACAACTCGGAAACACCATATATTTT.